This TCR beta chain was identified in a study of T cells in Graves' hyperthyroidism and ophthalmopathy. Findings and limits, study-wide: Researchers found most expanded thyroid clonotypes above 0.001 in blood as well. Ophthalmopathy and stable hyperthyroidism were told apart by a 13 V-J model. Ophthalmopathy was predicted by the model a median of roughly 6.7 months ahead of onset.

This clonotype was seen ten or more times. Its antigen is unidentified. The V and J ends lost 8 bases and 12 bases respectively, with 16 bases between them. This CDR3 has 11 amino acids. The CDR3 regions of TCR beta were amplified from RNA transcripts. RT-PCR in the first round (using the HTBI primer set) targeted the TCR CDR3. TCRdb itself ran the multiplex PCR reads through MiXCR, one entry per CDR3 protein. The sample lists 350,000 or so distinct CDR3 sequences, around 18% occurring once. The V and J genes are TRBV12-3 or TRBV12-4 and TRBJ1-1, with D hard to call. This TCR came from a woman aged 40 to 49 with Graves' ophthalmopathy. Sequences were obtained from blood. The CDR3 region has the DNA TGTGCCAGCGGCTTTGGACCCCAGACTTTCTTT. It encodes CASGFGPQTFF.